The TCR beta chain under discussion was sequenced for a study of blood T cell repertoires in COVID-19. Study information: Sources were T cells, B-cell-depleted T cells, or PBMCs; the material itself was cDNA or gDNA.

In assigning cohorts, the study relied on participant-reported clinical history. The CDR3 length is 14 residues. The germline V and J ends were trimmed by 6 bases and 2 bases, with 13 bases remaining between them. Germline CDR1 is MDHEN and CDR2 is SYDVKM. The protocol was immunoSEQ multiplex PCR, while the TCRdb copy is restricted to in-frame clones and leaves out a portion. The table has a few hundred thousand clones, roughly nine tenths seen once; the top ten hold roughly 3.3%. The chain couples TRBV28 to TRBJ1-1; D may be TRBD1 (5 bases). The TCR sequence derives from a woman aged 45-59 years in a cohort exposed to, infected with or recovered from COVID-19 (not recorded which). The specimen was PBMCs or T cells enriched from blood (not recorded which). The CDR3 region is CASSGGDRNTEAFF. The CDR3 DNA sequence: TGTGCCAGCAGCGGAGGGGACCGCAACACTGAAGCTTTCTTT. The full variable domain, with the rest looked up from reference TRBV28 and TRBJ1-1, is DVKVTQSSRYLVKRTGEKVFLECVQDMDHENMFWYRQDPGLGLRLIYFSYDVKMKEKGDIPEGYSVSREKKERFSLILESASTNQTSMYLCASSGGDRNTEAFFGQGTRLTVV.